This T cell receptor (beta chain) was sequenced in a study of vaccination and CD4 T cells after COVID-19. Turning to the study itself: The post-vaccine samples came a median approximately 72 days after dose two (range 14 to 241). The authors exposed cells to overlapping spike peptides derived from SARS-CoV-2, HCoV-NL63, HCoV-OC43 and HCoV-229E.

On this clonotype: As yet, its antigen is unknown.

Study results and limitations: Post-vaccination reactive clonotypes (median roughly 40) did not differ significantly from post-infection (more than 20).

Sample treatment: approximately nine-day PBMC culture with coronavirus spike peptide pools or control peptides (ViraFEST assay). Expansion of antigen-specific T cells with peptide pools by ViraFEST preceded sequencing of TCRs. The study sequenced cultured CD4+ T cell DNA using the Oncomine TCR Beta short-read assay. TCRdb redid the calling of the PCR reads with MiXCR, one entry per CDR3 protein. The data show 11,000 or so distinct CDR3 sequences, with 44% seen just once and approximately 7.6% held by the top ten. V shed 5 bases and J 0 bases; nucleotides not matched to a gene: 6. Germline V gene sequence: CDR1 MNHEY, CDR2 SVGEGT. The CDR3 covers 15 residues.

The specimen was CD4+ T cells from blood, cultured in vitro. This sequence was found in a human donor who had recovered from COVID-19. The V gene is TRBV6-2 or TRBV6-3, the J gene TRBJ2-7, with 8 bases identical to TRBD1. The CDR3 DNA follows: TGTGCCAGCAGTAACCGGGACAGGCTCTCCTACGAGCAGTACTTC. Its translation is CASSNRDRLSYEQYF.